The 9 T cell receptor beta chains below were found in one sample sequenced in a study of blood T cell repertoires in COVID-19. Libraries were prepared by immunoSEQ multiplex PCR; TCRdb keeps only in-frame clonotypes and omits some of them. The sample holds approximately 150,000 clones, around 80% seen once. Source material: PBMCs or T cells enriched from blood (not recorded which). The receptors come from a man aged 35 to 55 who had recovered from COVID-19.

This clone was observed a handful of times. This chain connects TRBV5-1 to TRBJ2-3, with a weak D call TRBD2 (7 bases). V lost 5 bases and J lost 2, with 12 bases in between. The CDR3 spans 14 residues. The germline V gene encodes CDR1 SGHRS and CDR2 YFSETQ. The CDR3 is CASSSGGHTDTQYF. CDR3 nucleotide sequence: TGCGCCAGCAGTTCCGGGGGGCACACAGATACGCAGTATTTT.

This rearrangement joins TRBV3-1 (or the pseudogene TRBV3-2) to TRBJ2-7, with 7 bases identical to TRBD1. The V and J ends lost 5 bases and 3 bases, in that order; junction bases with no gene match: 7. The germline V gene has CDR1 LGHDT and CDR2 YNNKEL (reference sequence). This CDR3 is 14 amino acids long. This chain's CDR3 is CASSSAGTVYEQYF. Written as DNA, the CDR3 is TGTGCCAGCAGCTCTGCCGGGACAGTCTACGAGCAGTACTTC.

The V call is TRBV28, the J call TRBJ1-2; 9 bases are a match to TRBD1. V was clipped by 6 bases and J by 8 bases; unmatched bases: 16. The CDR3 consists of 16 residues. In germline, CDR1 is MDHEN, CDR2 SYDVKM. The CDR3 nucleotides read TGTGCCAGCAGCTATAACTCGGACAGGGGAGTACAGGGCTACACCTTC. Its translation: CASSYNSDRGVQGYTF.

The chain has TRBV29-1 and TRBJ2-1; no clear D gene. There are 12 residues in the CDR3. Germline CDR1 SQVTM, CDR2 ANQGSEA. V gave up 7 bases and J gave up 6 bases, with 13 bases separating them. CDR3 loop: CSARVLLNEQFF. The CDR3 coding sequence is TGCAGCGCCCGGGTCCTACTCAATGAGCAGTTCTTC.

V usage is TRBV4-2 and J usage is TRBJ1-4; the D is unclear. Germline CDR1 reads LGHNA; CDR2 reads YNFKEQ. The CDR3 extends over 15 amino acids. With 0 bases removed from V and 2 bases from J, the gap between germline ends came to 7 bases. The CDR3 sequence is CASSQEASTNEKLFF. The CDR3, as DNA: TGTGCCAGCAGCCAAGAGGCCAGTACTAATGAAAAACTGTTTTTT.

In this sample, this clone turned up a few times. J is TRBJ2-7 and V is TRBV4-1; 7 bases are a match to TRBD2. J was trimmed by 10 bases and V by 3 bases; bases with no gene match: 12. Germline CDR1 and CDR2: MGHRA and YSYEKL. The CDR3 contains 14 residues. CDR3 amino acids: CASSHVGGGGLQYV. The CDR3 nucleotides read TGCGCCAGCAGCCATGTGGGGGGGGGTGGGCTACAGTACGTC.

This clone appeared once. This chain links TRBV5-4 with TRBJ2-3; D possibly corresponds to TRBD2 (6 bases). The length of the CDR3 is 14 residues. Trimming took 0 bases from V and 4 from J, leaving 9 bases between them. Germline loops: CDR1 SGHNT, CDR2 YYREEE (reference sequence). In DNA form, the CDR3 reads TGTGCCAGCAGCTTGGGACTAGGACCAGATACGCAGTATTTT. Translating it yields CASSLGLGPDTQYF.

This chain joins TRBV9 and TRBJ2-5, with D possibly TRBD2 on 5 matching bases. CDR1 is SGDLS and CDR2 is YYNGEE in the germline V gene. V was cut by 0 bases and J by 6 bases, with 15 bases left in between. The CDR3 loop spans 15 amino acids. The CDR3 nucleotides read TGTGCCAGCAGCGTAGGGCTGGGTGCCGGGAAGACCCAGTACTTC. This translates into CASSVGLGAGKTQYF.

The chain combines TRBV19 with TRBJ1-4; TRBD1 agrees at 7 bases. The CDR3 runs 13 residues. Trimming cost V 4 bases and J 8 bases; bases outside gene matches: 4. Germline V gene sequence: CDR1 LNHDA, CDR2 SQIVND (reference sequence). In DNA form, the CDR3 reads TGTGCCAGTAGTAGGGACAGCGGCGAAAAACTGTTTTTT. Its translation: CASSRDSGEKLFF.